This TCR beta chain was observed in a study of patients and donors after allogeneic stem cell transplantation. V lost 0 bases and J lost 8; bases outside the gene matches: 10. The CDR3 has 16 amino acids. Germline CDR1 reads SGHRS; CDR2 reads YFSETQ. TCRdb itself ran the RT-PCR reads through MiXCR, one entry per CDR3 protein. The table shows roughly 250,000 distinct CDR3 sequences, with roughly 14% occurring only once. This clonotype was counted at least ten times. The chain uses TRBV5-1 and TRBJ2-1, with TRBD2 matching over 8 bases. The clonotype originates from a human donor who was either an allogeneic HSCT recipient or a stem cell or donor lymphocyte infusion donor (not recorded which). It is not recorded whose cells these are; they may come from a transplant donor. Sequencing used blood, either unsorted or a sorted T cell fraction (not recorded which). The CDR3 here is CASSLATSGGLDEQFF. CDR3 nucleotide sequence: TGCGCCAGCAGCTTGGCTACCTCGGGGGGGCTCGATGAGCAGTTCTTC.